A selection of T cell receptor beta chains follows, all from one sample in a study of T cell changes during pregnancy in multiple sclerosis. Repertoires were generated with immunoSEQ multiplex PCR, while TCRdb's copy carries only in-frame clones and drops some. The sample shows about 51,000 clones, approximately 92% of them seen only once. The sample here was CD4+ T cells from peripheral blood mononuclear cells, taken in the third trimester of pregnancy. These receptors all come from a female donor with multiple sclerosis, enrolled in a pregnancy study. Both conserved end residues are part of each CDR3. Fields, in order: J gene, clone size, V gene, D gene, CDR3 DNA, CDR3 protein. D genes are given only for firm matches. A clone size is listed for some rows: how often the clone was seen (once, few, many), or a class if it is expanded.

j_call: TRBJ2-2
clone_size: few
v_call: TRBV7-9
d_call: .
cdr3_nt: TGTGCCAGCAGCTTAACGGGTTCGGGCACCGGGGAGCTGTTTTTT
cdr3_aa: CASSLTGSGTGELFF

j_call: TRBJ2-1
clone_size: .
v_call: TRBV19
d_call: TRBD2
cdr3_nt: TGTGCCAGTAGCTCCTTTGGTACTAGCGGGAGCTATGAGCAGTTCTTC
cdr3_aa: CASSSFGTSGSYEQFF

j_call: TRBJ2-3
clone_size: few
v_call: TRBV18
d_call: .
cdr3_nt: TGTGCCAGCTCACCAGAAACAGTTCGAAGCACAGATACGCAGTATTTT
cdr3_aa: CASSPETVRSTDTQYF

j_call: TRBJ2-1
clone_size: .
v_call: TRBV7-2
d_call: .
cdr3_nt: TGTGCCAGCAGCTTAATTAGCGGTACGAATGAGCAGTTCTTC
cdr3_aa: CASSLISGTNEQFF

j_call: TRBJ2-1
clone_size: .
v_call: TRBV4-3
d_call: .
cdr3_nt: TGCGCCAGCAGCCAAGAGTATAGGAGGGATGAGCAGTTCTTC
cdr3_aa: CASSQEYRRDEQFF

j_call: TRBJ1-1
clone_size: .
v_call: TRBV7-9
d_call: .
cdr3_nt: TGTGCCAGCAGCTTAAGGGACGGGGGCACTGAAGCTTTCTTT
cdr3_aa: CASSLRDGGTEAFF

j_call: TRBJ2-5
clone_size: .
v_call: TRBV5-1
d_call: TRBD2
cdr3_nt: TGCGCCAGCAGTACCCTCCAGGGATCCGGGGGGGAGACCCAGTACTTC
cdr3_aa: CASSTLQGSGGETQYF

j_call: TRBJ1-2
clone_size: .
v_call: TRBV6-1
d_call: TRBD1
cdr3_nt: TGTGCCAGCAGTGAAGCGACAGGGGACGGCTACACCTTC
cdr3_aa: CASSEATGDGYTF

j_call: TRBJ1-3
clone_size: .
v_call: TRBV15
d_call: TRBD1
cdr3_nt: TGTGCCACCAGCAGTGGACAGGGTGGTAAAGAAACCATATATTTT
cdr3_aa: CATSSGQGGKETIYF

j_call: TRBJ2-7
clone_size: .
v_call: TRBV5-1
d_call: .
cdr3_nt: TGCGCCAGCAGCTTGCAGGGATTCAGGTACGAGCAGTACTTC
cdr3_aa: CASSLQGFRYEQYF

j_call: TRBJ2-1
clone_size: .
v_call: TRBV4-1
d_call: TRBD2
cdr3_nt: TGCGCCAGCAGCCGGGGACTAGCGGGAGGGCCTAAAGGTGAGCAGTTCTTC
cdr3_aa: CASSRGLAGGPKGEQFF

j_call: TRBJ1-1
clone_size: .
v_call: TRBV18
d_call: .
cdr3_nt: TGTGCCAGCTCGCCCCTACTGGGCCAGGGGCGAGGCACTGAAGCTTTCTTT
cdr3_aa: CASSPLLGQGRGTEAFF

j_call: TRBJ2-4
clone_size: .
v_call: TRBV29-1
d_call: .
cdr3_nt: TGCAGCGTTCCTAGCCAGGGGGGTTTCCAAAACATTCAGTACTTC
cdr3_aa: CSVPSQGGFQNIQYF

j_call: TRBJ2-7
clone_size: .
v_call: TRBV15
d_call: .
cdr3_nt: TGTGCCACCAGCAGGGGAGGACGTAGCTCCTACGAGCAGTACTTC
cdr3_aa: CATSRGGRSSYEQYF

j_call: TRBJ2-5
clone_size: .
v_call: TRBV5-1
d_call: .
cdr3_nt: TGCGCCAGCAGCTTGCGTTACAGGGTGGACGAGACCCAGTACTTC
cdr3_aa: CASSLRYRVDETQYF

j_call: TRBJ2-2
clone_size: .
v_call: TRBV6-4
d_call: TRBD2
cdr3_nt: TGTGCCAGCAGTCGACTCGCGGCTAGCGGGTTGGTCGGGGAGCTGTTTTTT
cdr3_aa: CASSRLAASGLVGELFF

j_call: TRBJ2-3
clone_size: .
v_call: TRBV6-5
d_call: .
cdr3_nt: TGTGCCAGCAGGCTAGACCTAACCCCCACAGATACGCAGTATTTT
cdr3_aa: CASRLDLTPTDTQYF

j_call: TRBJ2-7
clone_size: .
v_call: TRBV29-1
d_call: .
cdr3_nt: TGCAGCGTTGTGAAATTGTTGGACAGTTCCTACGAGCAGTACTTC
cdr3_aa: CSVVKLLDSSYEQYF

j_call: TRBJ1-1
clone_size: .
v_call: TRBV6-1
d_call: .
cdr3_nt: TGTGCCAGCAGTGGCCGGGGGGTGGACACTGAAGCTTTCTTT
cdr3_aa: CASSGRGVDTEAFF

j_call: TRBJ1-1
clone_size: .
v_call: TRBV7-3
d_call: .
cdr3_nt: TGTGCCAGCAGCTATCGTCCAGGGATCGAAGCTTTCTTT
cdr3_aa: CASSYRPGIEAFF

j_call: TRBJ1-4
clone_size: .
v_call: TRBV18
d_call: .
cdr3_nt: TGTGCCAGCTCACCAACCGGACATAATGAAAAACTGTTTTTT
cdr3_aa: CASSPTGHNEKLFF

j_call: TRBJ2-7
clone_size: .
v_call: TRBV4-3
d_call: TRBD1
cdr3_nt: TGCGCCAGCAGCCTACACAGGGGTGGATCCTACGAGCAGTACTTC
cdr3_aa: CASSLHRGGSYEQYF

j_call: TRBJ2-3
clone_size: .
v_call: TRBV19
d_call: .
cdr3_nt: TGTGCCAGTAGTATAGCTCGCGGGGCAGATACGCAGTATTTT
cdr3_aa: CASSIARGADTQYF

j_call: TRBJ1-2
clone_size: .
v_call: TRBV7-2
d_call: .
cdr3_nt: TGTGCCAGCAGCTTAAGTCGACAGACTTCTAACTATGGCTACACCTTC
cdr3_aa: CASSLSRQTSNYGYTF

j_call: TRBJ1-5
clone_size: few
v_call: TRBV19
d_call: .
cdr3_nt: TGTGCCAGTACCCATACGCAGGGTTGGCAGCCCCAGCATTTT
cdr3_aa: CASTHTQGWQPQHF

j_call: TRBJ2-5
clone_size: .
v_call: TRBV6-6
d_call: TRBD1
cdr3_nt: TGTGCCAGCAGTTCCGGGACAGGAGATTTCGGAGAGACCCAGTACTTC
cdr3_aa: CASSSGTGDFGETQYF

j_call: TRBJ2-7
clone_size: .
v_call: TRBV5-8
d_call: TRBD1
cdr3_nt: TGTGCCAGCAGCCGACAGGGGTTCATGCACGAGCAGTACTTC
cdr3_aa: CASSRQGFMHEQYF

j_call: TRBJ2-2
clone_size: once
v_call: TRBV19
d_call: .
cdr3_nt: TGTGCCAGTACTGGGTTCGGACTCCCCCGGGGGTCCGGGGAGCTGTTTTTT
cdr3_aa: CASTGFGLPRGSGELFF

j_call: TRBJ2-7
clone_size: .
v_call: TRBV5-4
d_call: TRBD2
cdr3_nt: TGTGCCAGCAGCCATAAGCGGGAGGGGACCTACGAGCAGTACTTC
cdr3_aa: CASSHKREGTYEQYF

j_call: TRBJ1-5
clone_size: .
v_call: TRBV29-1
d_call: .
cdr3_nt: TGCAGCGTGAGGGAGTTCGGCAATCAGCCCCAGCATTTT
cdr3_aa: CSVREFGNQPQHF

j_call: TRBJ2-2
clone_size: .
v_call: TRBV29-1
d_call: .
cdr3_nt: TGCAGCGCCGCACCCACTCTAGGGGCCGGGGAGCTGTTTTTT
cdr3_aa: CSAAPTLGAGELFF

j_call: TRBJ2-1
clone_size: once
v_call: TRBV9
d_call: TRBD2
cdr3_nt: TGTGCCAGCAGCGTAGGTCCAAAACCTAGCGGAGGATACAATGAGCAGTTCTTC
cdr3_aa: CASSVGPKPSGGYNEQFF

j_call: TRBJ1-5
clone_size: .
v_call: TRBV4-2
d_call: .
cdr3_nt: TGTGCCAGCAGCCAAGTCACAGGTGGGTTCAATCAGCCCCAGCATTTT
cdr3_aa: CASSQVTGGFNQPQHF

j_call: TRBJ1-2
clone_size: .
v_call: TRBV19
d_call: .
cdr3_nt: TGTGCCAGTAGTGCCCAGGGTTTTCACTATGGCTACACCTTC
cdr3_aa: CASSAQGFHYGYTF

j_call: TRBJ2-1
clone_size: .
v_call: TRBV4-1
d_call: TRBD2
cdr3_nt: TGCGCCAGCAGGATTAGCGGGGCCCGCTACAATGAGCAGTTCTTC
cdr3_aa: CASRISGARYNEQFF

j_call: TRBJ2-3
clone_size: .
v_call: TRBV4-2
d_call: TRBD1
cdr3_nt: TGTGCCAGCAGCCAAACAGCCACCCCGGGACAGCACTCAGATACGCAGTATTTT
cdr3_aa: CASSQTATPGQHSDTQYF

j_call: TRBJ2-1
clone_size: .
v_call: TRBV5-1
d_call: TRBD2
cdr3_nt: TGCGCCAGCAGCCTCCCTAGCGGAGGGTACAATGAGCAGTTCTTC
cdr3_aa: CASSLPSGGYNEQFF

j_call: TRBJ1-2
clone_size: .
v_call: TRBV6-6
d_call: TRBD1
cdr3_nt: TGTGCCAGCAGTGACCGACAGGGGGCGTCCCCTGGCTACACCTTC
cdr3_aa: CASSDRQGASPGYTF

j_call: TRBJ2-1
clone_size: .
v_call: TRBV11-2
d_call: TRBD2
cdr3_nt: TGTGCCAGCAGCTTAGGGGAGCGGGAAAGTGAGCAGTTCTTC
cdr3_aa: CASSLGERESEQFF

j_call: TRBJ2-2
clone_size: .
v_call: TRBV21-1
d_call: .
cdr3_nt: TGTGCCAGCTCGGGAGTAAGCGGGGAGCTGTTTTTT
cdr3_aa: CASSGVSGELFF

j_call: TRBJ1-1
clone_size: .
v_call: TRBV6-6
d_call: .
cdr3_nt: TGTGGAACGGAGAGGAACGAAAACACTGAAGCTTTCTTT
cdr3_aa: CGTERNENTEAFF

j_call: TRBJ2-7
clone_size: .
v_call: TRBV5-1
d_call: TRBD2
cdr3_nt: TGCGCCAGCAGCTTGTCTCTAGCGGGAGTCTACGAGCAGTACTTC
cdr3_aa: CASSLSLAGVYEQYF

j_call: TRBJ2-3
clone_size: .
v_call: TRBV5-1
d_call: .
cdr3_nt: TGCGCCAGCAGCTTGGGGCAGGGCTCCACAGATACGCAGTATTTT
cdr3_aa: CASSLGQGSTDTQYF

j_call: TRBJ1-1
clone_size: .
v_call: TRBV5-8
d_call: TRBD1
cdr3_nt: TGTGCCAGCACCCTTATGACAGGGGCTAACACTGAAGCTTTCTTT
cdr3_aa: CASTLMTGANTEAFF

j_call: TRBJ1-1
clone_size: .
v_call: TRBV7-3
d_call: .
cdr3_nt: TGTGCCAGCAGCTTAACCGCGGGTCCGAACACTGAAGCTTTCTTT
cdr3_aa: CASSLTAGPNTEAFF

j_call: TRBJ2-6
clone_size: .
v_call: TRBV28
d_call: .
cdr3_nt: TGTGCCAGCAGTCCCCACCGAGGGTCTGGGGCCAACGTCCTGACTTTC
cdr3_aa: CASSPHRGSGANVLTF

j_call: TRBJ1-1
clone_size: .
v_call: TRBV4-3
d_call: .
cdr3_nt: TGCGCCAGCAGCTCAAAGGGAGGGGACACTGAAGCTTTCTTT
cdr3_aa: CASSSKGGDTEAFF

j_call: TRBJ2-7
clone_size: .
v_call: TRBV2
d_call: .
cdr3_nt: TGTGCCAGCAGTGAGACAGCACTCTACGAGCAGTACTTC
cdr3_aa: CASSETALYEQYF

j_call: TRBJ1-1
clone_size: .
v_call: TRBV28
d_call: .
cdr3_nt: TGTGCCAGCAGTCAGTTGCCAACAGGGAGAACTTTCTTT
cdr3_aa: CASSQLPTGRTFF

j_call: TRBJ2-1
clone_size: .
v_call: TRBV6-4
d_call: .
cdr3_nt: TGTGCCAGCAGTGACTCGAGGGTAGTCTATGAGCAGTTCTTC
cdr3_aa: CASSDSRVVYEQFF

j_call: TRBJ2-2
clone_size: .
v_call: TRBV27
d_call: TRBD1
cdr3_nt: TGTGCCAGCAAGAAGGGCGAGGGGGCTTCCGGGGAGCTGTTTTTT
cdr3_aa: CASKKGEGASGELFF

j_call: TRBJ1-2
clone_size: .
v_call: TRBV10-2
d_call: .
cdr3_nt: TGCGCCACCGAGTCGTTTGGCTATGGCTACACCTTC
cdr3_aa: CATESFGYGYTF

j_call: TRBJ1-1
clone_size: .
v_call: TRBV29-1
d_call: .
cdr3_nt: TGCAGCGTCCCAGGGGTCGGGGGGACTGAAGCTTTCTTT
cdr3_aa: CSVPGVGGTEAFF